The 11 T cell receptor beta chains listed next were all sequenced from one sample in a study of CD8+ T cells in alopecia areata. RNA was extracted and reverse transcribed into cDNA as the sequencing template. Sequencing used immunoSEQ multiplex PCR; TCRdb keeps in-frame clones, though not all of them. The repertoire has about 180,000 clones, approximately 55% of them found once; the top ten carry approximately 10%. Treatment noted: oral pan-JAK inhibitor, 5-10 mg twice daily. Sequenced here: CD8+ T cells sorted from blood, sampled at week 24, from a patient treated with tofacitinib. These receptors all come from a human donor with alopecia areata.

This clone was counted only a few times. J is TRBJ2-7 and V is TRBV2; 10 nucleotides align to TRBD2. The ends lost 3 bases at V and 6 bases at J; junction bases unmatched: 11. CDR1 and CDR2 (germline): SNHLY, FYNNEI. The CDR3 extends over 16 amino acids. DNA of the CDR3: TGTGCCAGCAGTGATTTCTTCCAGCGGGGGGGCGTCGAGCAGTACTTC. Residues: CASSDFFQRGGVEQYF.

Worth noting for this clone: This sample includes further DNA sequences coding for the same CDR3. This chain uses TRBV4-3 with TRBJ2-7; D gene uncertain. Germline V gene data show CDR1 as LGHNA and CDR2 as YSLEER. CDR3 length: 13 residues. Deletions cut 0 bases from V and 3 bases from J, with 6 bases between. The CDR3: CASSQDGGYEQYF. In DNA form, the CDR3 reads TGCGCCAGCAGCCAAGATGGCGGCTACGAGCAGTACTTC.

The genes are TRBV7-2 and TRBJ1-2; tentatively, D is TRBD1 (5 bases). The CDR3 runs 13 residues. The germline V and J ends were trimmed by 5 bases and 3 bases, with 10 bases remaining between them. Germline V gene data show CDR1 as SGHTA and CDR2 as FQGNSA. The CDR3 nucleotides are TGTGCCAGCAGCCCCGGGGGGGACTATGGCTACACCTTC. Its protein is CASSPGGDYGYTF. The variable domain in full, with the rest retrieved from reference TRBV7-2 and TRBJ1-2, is GAGVSQSPSNKVTEKGKDVELRCDPISGHTALYWYRQSLGQGLEFLIYFQGNSAPDKSGLPSDRFSAERTGGSVSTLTIQRTQQEDSAVYLCASSPGGDYGYTFGSGTRLTVV.

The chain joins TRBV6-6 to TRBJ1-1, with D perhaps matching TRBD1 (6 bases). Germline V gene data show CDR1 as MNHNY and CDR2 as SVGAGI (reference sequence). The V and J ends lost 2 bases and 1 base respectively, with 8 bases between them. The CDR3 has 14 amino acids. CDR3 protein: CASSYTGSNTEAFF. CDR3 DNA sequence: TGTGCCAGCAGTTACACAGGGTCGAACACTGAAGCTTTCTTT.

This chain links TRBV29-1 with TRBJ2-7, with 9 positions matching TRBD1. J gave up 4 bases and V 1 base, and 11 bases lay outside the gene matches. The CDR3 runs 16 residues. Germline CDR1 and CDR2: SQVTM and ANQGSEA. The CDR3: CSVEGSRTGDGYEQYF. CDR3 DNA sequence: TGCAGCGTTGAAGGTTCCCGGACAGGGGATGGGTACGAGCAGTACTTC.

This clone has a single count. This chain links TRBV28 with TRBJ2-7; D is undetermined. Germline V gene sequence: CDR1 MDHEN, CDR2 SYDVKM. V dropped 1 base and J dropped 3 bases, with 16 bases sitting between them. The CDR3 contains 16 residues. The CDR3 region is CASSLSTLSRSYEQYF. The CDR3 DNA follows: TGTGCCAGCAGTTTATCCACCCTGAGTCGTAGCTACGAGCAGTACTTC.

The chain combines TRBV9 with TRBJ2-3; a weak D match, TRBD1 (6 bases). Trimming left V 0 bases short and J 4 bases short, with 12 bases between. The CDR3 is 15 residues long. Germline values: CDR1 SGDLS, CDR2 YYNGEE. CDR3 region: CASSVGGGAADTQYF. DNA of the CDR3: TGTGCCAGCAGCGTAGGAGGGGGAGCTGCAGATACGCAGTATTTT.

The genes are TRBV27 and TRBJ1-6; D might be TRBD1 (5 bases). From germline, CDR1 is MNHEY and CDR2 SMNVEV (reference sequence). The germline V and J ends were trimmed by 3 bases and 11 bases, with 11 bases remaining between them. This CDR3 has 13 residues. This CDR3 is CASSFPGVAPLHF. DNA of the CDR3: TGTGCCAGCAGTTTCCCGGGGGTCGCACCCCTCCACTTT.

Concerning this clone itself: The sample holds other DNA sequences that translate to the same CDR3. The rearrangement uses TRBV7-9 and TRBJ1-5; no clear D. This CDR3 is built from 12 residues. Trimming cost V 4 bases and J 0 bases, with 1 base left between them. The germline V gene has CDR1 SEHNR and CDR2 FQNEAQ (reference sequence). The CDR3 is CASSYSNQPQHF. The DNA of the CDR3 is TGTGCCAGCAGCTATAGCAATCAGCCCCAGCATTTT.

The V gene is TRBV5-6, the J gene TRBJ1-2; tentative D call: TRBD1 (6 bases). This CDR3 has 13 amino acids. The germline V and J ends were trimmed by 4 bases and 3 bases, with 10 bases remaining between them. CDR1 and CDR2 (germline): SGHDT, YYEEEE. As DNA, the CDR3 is TGTGCCAGCAGCCAAGGGGGTGACTATGGCTACACCTTC. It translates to CASSQGGDYGYTF.

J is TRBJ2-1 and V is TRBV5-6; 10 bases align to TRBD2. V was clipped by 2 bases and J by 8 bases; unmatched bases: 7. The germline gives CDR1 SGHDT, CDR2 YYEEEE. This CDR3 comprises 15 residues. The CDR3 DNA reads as TGTGCCAGCAGCTTACCTAGCGGGGGTGATGATGAGCAGTTCTTC. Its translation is CASSLPSGGDDEQFF.